Listed below are T cell receptor beta chains from one sample, sequenced in a study of shared clonotypes between healthy human individuals. Sequencing used immunoSEQ multiplex PCR; TCRdb keeps in-frame clones, though not all of them. In the table there are 2 million to 3 million clones, over 85% of which are singletons. Sequencing used naive CD4+ T cells from PBMCs. The origin of the receptors is a man aged 18 to 30 in good health. Some clones in this sample may be carry-over from other donors' samples. Each CDR3 is given with its conserved first and last residue. D genes are given only for firm matches. Expanded clones get a size class; other rows say once, few or many, or leave the size out.

J gene | CDR3 length | D gene | V gene | clone size | CDR3 DNA | CDR3 protein
TRBJ2-1 | 16 | TRBD2 | TRBV25-1 | NA | TGTGCCAGCAGTCAACTAGCGGGAGGTACCTACAATGAGCAGTTCTTC | CASSQLAGGTYNEQFF
TRBJ1-1 | 13 | NA | TRBV6-6 | once | TGTGCCAGCGGGAAATCGGGGGGCACTGAAGCTTTCTTT | CASGKSGGTEAFF
TRBJ2-3 | 14 | NA | TRBV2 | NA | TGTGCCAGCAGTTCCAGGGGAAGCACAGATACGCAGTATTTT | CASSSRGSTDTQYF
TRBJ1-1 | 15 | NA | TRBV6-5 | once | TGTGCCACTACCCCTAGGGGGGGTTCCAACACTGAAGCTTTCTTT | CATTPRGGSNTEAFF
TRBJ1-1 | 16 | NA | TRBV5-5 | NA | TGTGCCAGCAGCCCGGGGCCGGGGTCCCGGAACACTGAAGCTTTCTTT | CASSPGPGSRNTEAFF
TRBJ1-2 | 15 | NA | TRBV7-3 | NA | TGTGCCAGCAGCTTAACGGGAGGGGTAGGGGATGGCTACACCTTC | CASSLTGGVGDGYTF
TRBJ1-3 | 15 | NA | TRBV6-1 | NA | TGTGCCAGCAGTGAAGTAGGGGGCTCTGGAAACACCATATATTTT | CASSEVGGSGNTIYF
TRBJ1-2 | 14 | TRBD1 | TRBV11-2 | NA | TGTGCCAGCAGCTCTCGACAGGGGGCTGATGGCTACACCTTC | CASSSRQGADGYTF
TRBJ1-2 | 14 | NA | TRBV30 | NA | TGTGCCTCTCATTCCGGGGCAAGTTTCGCGGGCTACACCTTC | CASHSGASFAGYTF
TRBJ1-1 | 11 | NA | TRBV2 | few | TGTGCCAGCAGTGAGTGGACTGAAGCTTTCTTT | CASSEWTEAFF
TRBJ2-1 | 14 | TRBD2 | TRBV5-4 | NA | TGTGCCAGCAGCTGGGGCGGGAGACGGGATGAGCAGTTCTTC | CASSWGGRRDEQFF
TRBJ2-7 | 14 | NA | TRBV6-1 | NA | TGTGCCAGCAGGACCTCAGGGAGCTCCTACGAGCAGTACTTC | CASRTSGSSYEQYF
TRBJ1-4 | 15 | NA | TRBV7-2 | NA | TGTGCCAGCAGCTTAGGGCGGGGGCCGGAGGAAAAACTGTTTTTT | CASSLGRGPEEKLFF
TRBJ2-5 | 15 | TRBD2 | TRBV6-1 | NA | TGTGCCAGCAGTGGAGACAGCGGGAGGGTTGAGACCCAGTACTTC | CASSGDSGRVETQYF
TRBJ2-7 | 13 | NA | TRBV18 | NA | TGTGCCAGCTCACCCACGCTTACCTACGAGCAGTACTTC | CASSPTLTYEQYF
TRBJ1-4 | 15 | NA | TRBV6-5 | once | TGTGCCAGCCGGGGGATGGGGGGTGGAAATGAAAAACTGTTTTTT | CASRGMGGGNEKLFF
TRBJ1-2 | 15 | NA | TRBV2 | few | TGTGCCAGCAGCCTTGGGCCAGCGGTGGTCTATGGCTACACCTTC | CASSLGPAVVYGYTF
TRBJ2-2 | 15 | TRBD1 | TRBV6-1 | NA | TGTGCCAGCAGTGAACGACAGGGGTATCCCGGGGAGCTGTTTTTT | CASSERQGYPGELFF
TRBJ2-5 | 14 | NA | TRBV6-7 | NA | TGTGCCAGCACCCCCAGATCGGGACAAGAGACCCAGTACTTC | CASTPRSGQETQYF